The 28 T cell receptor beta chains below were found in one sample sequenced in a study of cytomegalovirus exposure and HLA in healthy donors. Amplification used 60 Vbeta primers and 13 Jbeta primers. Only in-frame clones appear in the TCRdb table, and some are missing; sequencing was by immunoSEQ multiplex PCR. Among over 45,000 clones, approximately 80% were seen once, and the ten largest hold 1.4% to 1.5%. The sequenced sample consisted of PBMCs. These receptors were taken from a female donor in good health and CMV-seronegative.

The CDR3 is CAWTPGANTEAFF. CDR3 DNA: TGTGCCTGGACCCCAGGGGCGAACACTGAAGCTTTCTTT. The rearrangement joins TRBV30 to TRBJ1-1; TRBD1 is a possible D gene (6 bases). The CDR3 runs to 13 residues. From germline, CDR1 is GTSNPN and CDR2 SVGIG (reference sequence). V was trimmed by 4 bases and J by 1 base, leaving 10 bases between them. The complete variable domain, with remaining parts taken from reference TRBV30 and TRBJ1-1, reads SQTIHQWPATLVQPVGSPLSLECTVEGTSNPNLYWYRQAAGRGLQLLFYSVGIGQISSEVPQNLSASRPQDRQFILSSKKLLLSDSGFYLCAWTPGANTEAFFGQGTRLTVV.

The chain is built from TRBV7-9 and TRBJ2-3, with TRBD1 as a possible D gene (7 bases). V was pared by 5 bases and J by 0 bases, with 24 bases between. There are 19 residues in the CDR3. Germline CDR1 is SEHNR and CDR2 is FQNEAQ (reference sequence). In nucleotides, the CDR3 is TGTGCCAGCAGCGGCTGGACAGGACGTGAGGGAGGTAGCACAGATACGCAGTATTTT. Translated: CASSGWTGREGGSTDTQYF.

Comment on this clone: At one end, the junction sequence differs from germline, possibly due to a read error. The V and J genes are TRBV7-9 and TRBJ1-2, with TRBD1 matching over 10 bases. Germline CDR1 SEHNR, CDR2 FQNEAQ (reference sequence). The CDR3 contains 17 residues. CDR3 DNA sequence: TGTTCCAGCAGCTTAGTAGGGACAGGGGCGAATCGCTATGGCTACACCTTC. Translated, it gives CSSSLVGTGANRYGYTF. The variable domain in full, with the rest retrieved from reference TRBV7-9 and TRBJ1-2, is DTGVSQNPRHKITKRGQNVTFRCDPISEHNRLYWYRQTLGQGPEFLTYFQNEAQLEKSRLLSDRFSAERPKGSFSTLEIQRTEQGDSAMYLCSSSLVGTGANRYGYTFGSGTRLTVV.

The CDR3, as DNA: TGTGCCAGCAGCCAAGAGAATAGGGGCACTGAAGCTTTCTTT. It is translated as CASSQENRGTEAFF. The chain employs TRBV14 and TRBJ1-1, with a possible D match to TRBD1 (5 bases). Germline lookup yields CDR1 SGHDN and CDR2 FVKESK. Trimming removed 0 bases at V and 4 bases at J, with 9 bases between. This CDR3 spans 14 amino acids.

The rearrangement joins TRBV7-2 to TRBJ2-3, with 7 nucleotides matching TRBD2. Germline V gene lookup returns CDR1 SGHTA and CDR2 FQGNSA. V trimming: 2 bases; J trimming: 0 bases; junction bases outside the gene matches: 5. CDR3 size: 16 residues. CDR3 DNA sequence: TGTGCCAGCAGCTTACGAGGGACTACTAGCACAGATACGCAGTATTTT. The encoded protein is CASSLRGTTSTDTQYF.

CDR3 amino acids: CASSFSAYEQYF. Written as DNA, the CDR3 is TGTGCCAGCAGCTTCTCCGCCTACGAGCAGTACTTC. The chain uses TRBV7-9 and TRBJ2-7; no definite D call. The CDR3 spans 12 residues. The V gene lost 3 bases and the J gene lost 2 bases, with 5 bases spanning the gap. Germline V CDR1 and CDR2: SEHNR, FQNEAQ (reference sequence). Using reference TRBV7-9 and TRBJ2-7 for the parts outside the CDR3, the full variable domain is DTGVSQNPRHKITKRGQNVTFRCDPISEHNRLYWYRQTLGQGPEFLTYFQNEAQLEKSRLLSDRFSAERPKGSFSTLEIQRTEQGDSAMYLCASSFSAYEQYFGPGTRLTVT.

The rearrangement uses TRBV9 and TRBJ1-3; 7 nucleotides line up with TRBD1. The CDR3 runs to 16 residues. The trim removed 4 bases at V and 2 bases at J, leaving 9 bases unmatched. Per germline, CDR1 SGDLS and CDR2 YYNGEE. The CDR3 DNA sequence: TGTGCCAGCAGCCGAATACAGGGGACTGCTGGAAACACCATATATTTT. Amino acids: CASSRIQGTAGNTIYF.

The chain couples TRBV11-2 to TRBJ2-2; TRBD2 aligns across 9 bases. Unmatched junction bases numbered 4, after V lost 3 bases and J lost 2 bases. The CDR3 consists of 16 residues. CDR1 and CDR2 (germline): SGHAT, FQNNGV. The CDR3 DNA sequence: TGTGCCAGCAGCTTGACTAGCGGTCCTAACACCGGGGAGCTGTTTTTT. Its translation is CASSLTSGPNTGELFF.

Written as DNA, the CDR3 is TGCGCCAGCAGCTTGGATCTAGCGGGGACAGAGACCCAGTACTTC. Its translation is CASSLDLAGTETQYF. The J gene is TRBJ2-5, the V gene TRBV5-1, with TRBD2 matching over 9 bases. The junction had 4 bases not matched to a gene; V was cut back by 0 bases and J by 4 bases. Germline assignment: CDR1 SGHRS and CDR2 YFSETQ. The CDR3 has 15 amino acids.

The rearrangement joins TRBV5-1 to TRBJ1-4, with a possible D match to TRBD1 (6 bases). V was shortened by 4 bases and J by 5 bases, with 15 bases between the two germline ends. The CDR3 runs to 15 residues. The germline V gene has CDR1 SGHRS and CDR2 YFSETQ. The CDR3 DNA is TGCGCCAGCAGCACCATTGCGGACAGCAATGAAAAACTGTTTTTT. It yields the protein CASSTIADSNEKLFF.

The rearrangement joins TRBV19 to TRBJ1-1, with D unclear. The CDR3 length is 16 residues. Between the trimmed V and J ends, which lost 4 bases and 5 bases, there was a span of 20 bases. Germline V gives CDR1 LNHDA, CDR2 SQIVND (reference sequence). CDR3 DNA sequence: TGTGCCAGTAGTAGGGGAGGACGTACCCGAGGGACTGAAGCTTTCTTT. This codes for CASSRGGRTRGTEAFF.

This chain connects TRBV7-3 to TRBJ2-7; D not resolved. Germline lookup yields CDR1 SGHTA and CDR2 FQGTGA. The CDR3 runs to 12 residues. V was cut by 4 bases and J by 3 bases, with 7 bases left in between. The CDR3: CASSSLSYEQYF. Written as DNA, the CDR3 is TGTGCCAGCAGCTCCTTGAGCTACGAGCAGTACTTC.

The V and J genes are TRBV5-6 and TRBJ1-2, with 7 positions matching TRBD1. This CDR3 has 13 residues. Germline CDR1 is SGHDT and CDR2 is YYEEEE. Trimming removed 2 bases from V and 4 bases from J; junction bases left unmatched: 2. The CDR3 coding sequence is TGTGCCAGCAGCTTTGGGACAGCCTATGGCTACACCTTC. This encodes CASSFGTAYGYTF.

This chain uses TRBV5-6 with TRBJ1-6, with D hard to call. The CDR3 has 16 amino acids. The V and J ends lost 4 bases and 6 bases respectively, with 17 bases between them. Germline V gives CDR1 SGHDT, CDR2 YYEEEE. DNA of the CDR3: TGTGCCAGCAGCCCCACCAGGCAGAGCCCTAATTCACCCCTCCACTTT. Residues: CASSPTRQSPNSPLHF.

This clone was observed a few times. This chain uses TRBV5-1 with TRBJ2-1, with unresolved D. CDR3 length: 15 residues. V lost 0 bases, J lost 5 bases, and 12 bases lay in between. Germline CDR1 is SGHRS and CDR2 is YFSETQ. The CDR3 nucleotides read TGCGCCAGCAGCTTGGGGCAGGATTTGAACAATGAGCAGTTCTTC. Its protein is CASSLGQDLNNEQFF.

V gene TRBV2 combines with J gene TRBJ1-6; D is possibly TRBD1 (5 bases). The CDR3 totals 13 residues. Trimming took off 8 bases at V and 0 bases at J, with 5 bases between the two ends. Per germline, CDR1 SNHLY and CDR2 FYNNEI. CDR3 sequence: CASDSSYNSPLHF. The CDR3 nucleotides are TGTGCCAGCGACAGCTCCTATAATTCACCCCTCCACTTT.

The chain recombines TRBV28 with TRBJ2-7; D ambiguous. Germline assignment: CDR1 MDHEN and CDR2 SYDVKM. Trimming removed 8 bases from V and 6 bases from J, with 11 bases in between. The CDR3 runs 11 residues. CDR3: CASSSLGEQYF. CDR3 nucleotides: TGTGCCAGCTCGAGTCTCGGCGAGCAGTACTTC. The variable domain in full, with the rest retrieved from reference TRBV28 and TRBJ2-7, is DVKVTQSSRYLVKRTGEKVFLECVQDMDHENMFWYRQDPGLGLRLIYFSYDVKMKEKGDIPEGYSVSREKKERFSLILESASTNQTSMYLCASSSLGEQYFGPGTRLTVT.

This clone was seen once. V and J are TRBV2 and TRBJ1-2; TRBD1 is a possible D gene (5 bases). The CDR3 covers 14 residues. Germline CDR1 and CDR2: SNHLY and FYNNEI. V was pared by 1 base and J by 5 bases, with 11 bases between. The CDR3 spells CASSEGGVRYGYTF. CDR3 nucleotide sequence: TGTGCCAGCAGTGAAGGGGGCGTCAGGTATGGCTACACCTTC.

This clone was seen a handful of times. CDR3 residues: CSVLNGETQYF. CDR3 nucleotides: TGCAGCGTTTTAAACGGAGAGACCCAGTACTTC. This sequence joins TRBV29-1 and TRBJ2-5, with D unresolved. CDR3 size: 11 residues. From germline, CDR1 is SQVTM and CDR2 ANQGSEA. V was clipped by 5 bases and J by 4 bases, with 8 bases between them.

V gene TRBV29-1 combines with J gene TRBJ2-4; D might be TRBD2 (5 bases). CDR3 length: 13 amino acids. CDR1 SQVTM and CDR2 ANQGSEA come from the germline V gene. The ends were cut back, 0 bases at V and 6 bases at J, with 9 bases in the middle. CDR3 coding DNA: TGCAGCGTTGAAGAAGGACTCGGAAACATTCAGTACTTC. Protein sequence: CSVEEGLGNIQYF.

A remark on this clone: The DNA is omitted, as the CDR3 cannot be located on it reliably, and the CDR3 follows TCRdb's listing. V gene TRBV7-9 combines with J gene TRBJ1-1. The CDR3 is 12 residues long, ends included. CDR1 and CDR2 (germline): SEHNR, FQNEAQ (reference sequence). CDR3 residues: CASSSSNTEAFF.

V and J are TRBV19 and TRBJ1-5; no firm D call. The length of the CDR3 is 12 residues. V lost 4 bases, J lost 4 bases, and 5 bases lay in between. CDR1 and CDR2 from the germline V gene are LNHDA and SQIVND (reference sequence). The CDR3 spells CASSRGNQPQHF. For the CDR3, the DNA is TGTGCCAGTAGTAGAGGGAATCAGCCCCAGCATTTT.

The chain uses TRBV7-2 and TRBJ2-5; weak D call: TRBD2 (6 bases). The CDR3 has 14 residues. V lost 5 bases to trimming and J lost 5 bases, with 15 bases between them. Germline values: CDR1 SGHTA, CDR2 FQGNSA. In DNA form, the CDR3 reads TGTGCCAGCAGCCGGGGGTCCCAATTGGAGACCCAGTACTTC. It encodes CASSRGSQLETQYF.

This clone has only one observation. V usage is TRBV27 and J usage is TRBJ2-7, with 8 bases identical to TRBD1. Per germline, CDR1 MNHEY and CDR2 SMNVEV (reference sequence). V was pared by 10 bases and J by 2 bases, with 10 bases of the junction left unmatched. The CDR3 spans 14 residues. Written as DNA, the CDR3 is TGTGCCACATATAGACAGGGGATACCCTACGAGCAGTACTTC. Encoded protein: CATYRQGIPYEQYF.

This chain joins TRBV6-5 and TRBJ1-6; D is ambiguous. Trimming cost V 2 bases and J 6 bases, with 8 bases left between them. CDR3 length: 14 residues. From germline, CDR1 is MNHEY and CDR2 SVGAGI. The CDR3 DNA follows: TGTGCCAGCAGTTACCGACAAGCTAATTCACCCCTCCACTTT. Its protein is CASSYRQANSPLHF.

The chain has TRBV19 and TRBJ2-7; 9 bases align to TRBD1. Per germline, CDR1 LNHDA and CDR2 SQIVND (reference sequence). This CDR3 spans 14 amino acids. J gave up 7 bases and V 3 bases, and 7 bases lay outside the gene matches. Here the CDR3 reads CASSMGTGLEEQYF. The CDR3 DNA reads TGTGCCAGTAGTATGGGGACAGGGCTAGAAGAGCAGTACTTC. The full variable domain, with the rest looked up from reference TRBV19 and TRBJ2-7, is DGGITQSPKYLFRKEGQNVTLSCEQNLNHDAMYWYRQDPGQGLRLIYYSQIVNDFQKGDIAEGYSVSREKKESFPLTVTSAQKNPTAFYLCASSMGTGLEEQYFGPGTRLTVT.

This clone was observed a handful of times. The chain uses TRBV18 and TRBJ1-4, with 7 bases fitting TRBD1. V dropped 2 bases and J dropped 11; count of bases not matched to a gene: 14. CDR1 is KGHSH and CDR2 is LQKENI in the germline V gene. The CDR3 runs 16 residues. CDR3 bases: TGTGCCAGCTCACCAAGTGAGAAGGGGGCTTTGGGGAAACTGTTTTTT. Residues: CASSPSEKGALGKLFF.

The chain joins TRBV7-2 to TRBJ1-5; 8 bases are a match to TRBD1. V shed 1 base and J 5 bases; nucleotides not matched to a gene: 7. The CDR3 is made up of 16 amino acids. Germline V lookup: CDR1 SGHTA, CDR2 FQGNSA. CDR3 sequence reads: CASSLEGGRGHQPQHF. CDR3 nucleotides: TGTGCCAGCAGCTTAGAGGGGGGCAGGGGGCATCAGCCCCAGCATTTT.